The clone carrying this T cell receptor (beta chain) was seen ten or more times. These data come from a study of T cells after yellow fever vaccination. Trimming took 4 bases from V and 5 from J; bases not matched to a gene: 6. Germline-derived CDR1 and CDR2 are SGHRS and YFSETQ. The CDR3 covers 14 residues. Each CDR3 protein gets one entry after TCRdb re-called the 5' RACE reads with MiXCR. In the table there are 140,000 to 150,000 distinct CDR3 sequences, just over 6.5% of which are singletons. The material sequenced was CD4+ T cells sorted from PBMCs, taken 10 days after the yellow fever booster vaccination. This sequence originates from a young man who received the YFV17D yellow fever vaccine. This chain joins TRBV5-1 and TRBJ2-3; TRBD2 aligns across 8 bases. As DNA, the CDR3 is TGCGCCAGCAGCGAAGCGGGAGTAGGAGATACGCAGTATTTT. This encodes CASSEAGVGDTQYF.